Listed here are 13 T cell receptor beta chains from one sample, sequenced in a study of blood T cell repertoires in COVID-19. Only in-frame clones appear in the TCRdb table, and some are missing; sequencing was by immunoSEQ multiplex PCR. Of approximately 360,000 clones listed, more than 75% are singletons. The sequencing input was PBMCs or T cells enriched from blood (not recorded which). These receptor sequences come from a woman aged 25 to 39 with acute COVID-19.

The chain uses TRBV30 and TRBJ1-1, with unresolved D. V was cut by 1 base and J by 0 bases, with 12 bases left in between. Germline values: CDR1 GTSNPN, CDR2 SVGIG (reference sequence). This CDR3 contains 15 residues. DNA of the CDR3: TGTGCCTGGAGTGGGCGACTGACCATGAACACTGAAGCTTTCTTT. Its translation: CAWSGRLTMNTEAFF.

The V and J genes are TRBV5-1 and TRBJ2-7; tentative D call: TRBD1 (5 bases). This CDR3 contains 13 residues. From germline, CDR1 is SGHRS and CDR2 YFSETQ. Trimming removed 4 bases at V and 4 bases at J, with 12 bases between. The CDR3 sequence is CASSNRTFYEQYF. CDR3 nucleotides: TGCGCCAGCAGCAACAGGACATTTTACGAGCAGTACTTC.

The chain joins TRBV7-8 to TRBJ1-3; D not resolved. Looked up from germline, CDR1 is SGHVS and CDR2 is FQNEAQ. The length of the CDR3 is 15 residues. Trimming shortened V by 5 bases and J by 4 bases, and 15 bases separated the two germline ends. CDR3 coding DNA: TGTGCCAGCAGCCCCGGGTCCGGATCCGGAAACACCATATATTTT. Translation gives CASSPGSGSGNTIYF. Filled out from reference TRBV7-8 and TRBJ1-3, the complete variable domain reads GAGVSQSPRYKVAKRGQDVALRCDPISGHVSLFWYQQALGQGPEFLTYFQNEAQLDKSGLPSDRFFAERPEGSVSTLKIQRTQQEDSAVYLCASSPGSGSGNTIYFGEGSWLTVV.

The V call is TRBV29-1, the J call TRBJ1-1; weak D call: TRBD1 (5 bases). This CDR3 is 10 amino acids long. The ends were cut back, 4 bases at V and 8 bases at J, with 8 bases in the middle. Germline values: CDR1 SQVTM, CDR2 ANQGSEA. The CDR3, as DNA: TGCAGCGTTGGGGGGGACGAAGCTTTCTTT. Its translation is CSVGGDEAFF.

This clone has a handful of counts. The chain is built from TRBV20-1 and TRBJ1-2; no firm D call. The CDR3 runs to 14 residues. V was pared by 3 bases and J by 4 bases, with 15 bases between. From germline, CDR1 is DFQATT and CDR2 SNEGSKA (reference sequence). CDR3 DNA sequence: TGCAGTGCTAGTGGGAGCCCTAGTATCTATGGCTACACCTTC. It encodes CSASGSPSIYGYTF.

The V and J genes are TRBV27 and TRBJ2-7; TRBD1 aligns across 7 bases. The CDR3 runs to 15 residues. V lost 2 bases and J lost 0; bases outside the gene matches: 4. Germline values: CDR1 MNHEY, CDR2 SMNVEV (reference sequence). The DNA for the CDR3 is TGTGCCAGCAGTTTACGGACAGGCGTCTCCTACGAGCAGTACTTC. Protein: CASSLRTGVSYEQYF.

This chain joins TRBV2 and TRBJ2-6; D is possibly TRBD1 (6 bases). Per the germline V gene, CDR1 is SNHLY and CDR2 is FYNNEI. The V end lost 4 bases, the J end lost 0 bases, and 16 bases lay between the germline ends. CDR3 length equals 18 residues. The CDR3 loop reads CASSGRGSRFSGANVLTF. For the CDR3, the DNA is TGTGCCAGCAGTGGAAGGGGGTCCAGGTTCTCTGGGGCCAACGTCCTGACTTTC.

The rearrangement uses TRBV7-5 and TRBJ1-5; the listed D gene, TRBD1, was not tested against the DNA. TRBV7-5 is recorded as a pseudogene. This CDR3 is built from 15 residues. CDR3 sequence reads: CVRSYLQGKDQPQHF. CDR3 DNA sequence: TGTGTCAGAAGCTACCTACAGGGAAAGGATCAGCCCCAGCATTTT.

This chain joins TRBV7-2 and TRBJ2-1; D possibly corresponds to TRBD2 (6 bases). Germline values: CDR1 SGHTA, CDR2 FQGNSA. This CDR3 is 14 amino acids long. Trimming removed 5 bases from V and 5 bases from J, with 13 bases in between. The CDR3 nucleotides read TGTGCCAGCAGCCACCCGGGACTCAACAATGAGCAGTTCTTC. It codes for CASSHPGLNNEQFF.

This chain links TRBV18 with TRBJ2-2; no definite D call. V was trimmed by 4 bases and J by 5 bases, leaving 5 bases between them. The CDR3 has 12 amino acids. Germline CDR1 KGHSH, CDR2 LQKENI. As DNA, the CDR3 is TGTGCCAGCTCACTCGGGACCGGGGAGCTGTTTTTT. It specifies CASSLGTGELFF. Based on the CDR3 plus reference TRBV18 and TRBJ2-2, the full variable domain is NAGVMQNPRHLVRRRGQEARLRCSPMKGHSHVYWYRQLPEEGLKFMVYLQKENIIDESGMPKERFSAEFPKEGPSILRIQQVVRGDSAAYFCASSLGTGELFFGEGSRLTVL.

Here the CDR3 reads CASSVSGITLHF. The CDR3 nucleotides read TGTGCCAGCAGTGTATCAGGGATAACCCTCCACTTT. V and J are TRBV25-1 and TRBJ1-6; possible D gene TRBD1, 5 bases. Germline V gene lookup returns CDR1 MGHDK and CDR2 SYGVNS. CDR3 length: 12 residues. V shed 4 bases and J shed 14 bases, with 12 bases lying between them.

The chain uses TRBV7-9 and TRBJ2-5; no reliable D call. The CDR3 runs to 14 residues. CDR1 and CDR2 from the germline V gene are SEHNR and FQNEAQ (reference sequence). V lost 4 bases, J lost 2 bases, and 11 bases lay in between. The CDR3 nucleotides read TGTGCCAGCAGCTCCGTGGTGAGGCAAGAGACCCAGTACTTC. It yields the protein CASSSVVRQETQYF.

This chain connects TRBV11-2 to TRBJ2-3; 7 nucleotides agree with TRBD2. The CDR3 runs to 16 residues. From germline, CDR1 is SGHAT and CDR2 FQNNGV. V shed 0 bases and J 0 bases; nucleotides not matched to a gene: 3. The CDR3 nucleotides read TGTGCCAGCAGCTTAGATGGGAGGGGTAGCACAGATACGCAGTATTTT. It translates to CASSLDGRGSTDTQYF. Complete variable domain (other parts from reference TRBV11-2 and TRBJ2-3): EAGVAQSPRYKIIEKRQSVAFWCNPISGHATLYWYQQILGQGPKLLIQFQNNGVVDDSQLPKDRFSAERLKGVDSTLKIQPAKLEDSAVYLCASSLDGRGSTDTQYFGPGTRLTVL.